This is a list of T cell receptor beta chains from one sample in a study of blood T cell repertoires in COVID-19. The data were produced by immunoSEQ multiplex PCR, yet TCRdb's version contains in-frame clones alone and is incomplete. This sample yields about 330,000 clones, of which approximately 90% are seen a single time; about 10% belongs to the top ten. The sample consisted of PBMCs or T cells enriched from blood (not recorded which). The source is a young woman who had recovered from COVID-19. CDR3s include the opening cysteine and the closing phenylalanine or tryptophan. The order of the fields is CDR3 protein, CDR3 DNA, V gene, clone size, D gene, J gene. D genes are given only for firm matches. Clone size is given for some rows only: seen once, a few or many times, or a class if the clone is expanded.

CASTSSDRDSPLHF | TGCGCCAGCACCTCCTCGGACAGAGATTCACCCCTCCACTTT | TRBV5-1 | NA | NA | TRBJ1-6
CASSLGVRTMGTDTQYF | TGTGCCAGCAGCTTAGGGGTTAGGACTATGGGCACAGATACGCAGTATTTT | TRBV7-9 | NA | NA | TRBJ2-3
CSVGDSHQPQHF | TGCAGCGTTGGGGACAGCCATCAGCCCCAGCATTTT | TRBV29-1 | NA | TRBD1 | TRBJ1-5
CAWSIQGNQPQHF | TGTGCCTGGAGTATTCAGGGCAATCAGCCCCAGCATTTT | TRBV30 | NA | NA | TRBJ1-5
CASSYDFRGAEAFF | TGTGCCAGCAGTTACGATTTCAGGGGCGCTGAAGCTTTCTTT | TRBV6-5 | NA | NA | TRBJ1-1
CASSTTGFGNTIYF | TGTGCCAGCAGTACGACAGGCTTTGGAAACACCATATATTTT | TRBV28 | once | NA | TRBJ1-3
CASSQEIAGGGGNLGFHTEAFF | TGTGCCAGCAGCCAAGAAATAGCAGGGGGCGGGGGTAATTTGGGGTTTCACACTGAAGCTTTCTTT | TRBV4-2 | NA | TRBD1 | TRBJ1-1
CASRLTQNTEAFF | TGTGCCAGCAGACTTACTCAGAACACTGAAGCTTTCTTT | TRBV6-5 | NA | NA | TRBJ1-1
CASSSTSVSTDTQYF | TGTGCCAGCAGCTCGACTAGCGTTAGCACAGATACGCAGTATTTT | TRBV7-9 | NA | TRBD2 | TRBJ2-3
CASGKAMNTEAFF | TGCGCCAGCGGTAAAGCCATGAACACTGAAGCTTTCTTT | TRBV4-1 | NA | NA | TRBJ1-1
CASSPSLAGSYEQYF | TGTGCCAGCAGCCCCTCGCTAGCGGGCTCCTACGAGCAGTACTTC | TRBV9 | NA | TRBD2 | TRBJ2-7
CASSPQGDQPQHF | TGTGCCAGCTCACCACAGGGAGACCAGCCCCAGCATTTT | TRBV18 | NA | NA | TRBJ1-5
CASSEAQRENEQFF | TGTGCCAGCAGTGAAGCGCAGCGGGAGAATGAGCAGTTCTTC | TRBV6-1 | few | TRBD2 | TRBJ2-1
CASSIVGDRAGQPQHF | TGTGCCAGTAGTATAGTGGGGGACAGGGCAGGACAGCCCCAGCATTTT | TRBV19 | few | TRBD1 | TRBJ1-5
CASSLGQGRALHF | TGTGCCAGCAGCTTAGGCCAGGGTAGGGCCCTCCACTTT | TRBV11-2 | NA | NA | TRBJ1-6
CASSVGQGPYYEQYF | TGTGCCAGCAGCGTAGGACAGGGCCCCTACTACGAGCAGTACTTC | TRBV9 | NA | TRBD1 | TRBJ2-7
CASSPGTVISSTDTQYF | TGTGCCAGCAGCCCAGGGACAGTGATATCTAGCACAGATACGCAGTATTTT | TRBV5-8 | NA | TRBD1 | TRBJ2-3
CAWEGGFPYEQYF | TGTGCCTGGGAGGGAGGGTTTCCCTACGAGCAGTACTTC | TRBV30 | NA | TRBD2 | TRBJ2-7
CASGPQGRPYNSPLHF | TGTGCCAGCGGGCCCCAGGGGCGCCCCTATAATTCACCCCTCCACTTT | TRBV21-1 | NA | NA | TRBJ1-6
CASSQVSRGRREQYF | TGCGCCAGCAGCCAAGTTAGCAGGGGGCGTCGCGAGCAGTACTTC | TRBV4-1 | NA | TRBD1 | TRBJ2-7
CASSSGQGPTDTQYF | TGTGCCAGCAGTTCCGGACAGGGGCCCACAGATACGCAGTATTTT | TRBV28 | NA | TRBD1 | TRBJ2-3
CASSAGGVTDTQYF | TGCGCCAGCAGCGCCGGGGGGGTTACAGATACGCAGTATTTT | TRBV5-1 | NA | TRBD2 | TRBJ2-3
CASSPPGHNYEQYF | TGTGCCAGCTCACCACCGGGACACAACTACGAGCAGTACTTC | TRBV18 | NA | NA | TRBJ2-7
CAWSVQPIYEQYF | TGTGCCTGGAGTGTACAACCGATCTACGAGCAGTACTTC | TRBV30 | NA | NA | TRBJ2-7
CASLPGRGFIMNTEAFF | TGTGCCAGCCTTCCGGGCAGGGGGTTCATTATGAACACTGAAGCTTTCTTT | TRBV27 | NA | TRBD1 | TRBJ1-1
CAISKRRTVENEKLFF | TGTGCCATCAGTAAACGCCGGACTGTCGAAAATGAAAAACTGTTTTTT | TRBV10-3 | NA | NA | TRBJ1-4
CASSPYPDRAHEQYF | TGTGCCAGCAGCCCCTATCCGGACAGGGCCCACGAGCAGTACTTC | TRBV7-2 | NA | TRBD1 | TRBJ2-7
CASSSQLAKNIQYF | TGTGCCAGTAGCTCACAATTAGCCAAAAACATTCAGTACTTC | TRBV19 | few | NA | TRBJ2-4
CASSMNRGSTETQYF | TGTGCCAGTAGTATGAACAGGGGGTCTACGGAGACCCAGTACTTC | TRBV19 | once | TRBD1 | TRBJ2-5
CASSNQGALRYEQYF | TGTGCCAGTAGTAACCAGGGGGCGCTTCGCTACGAGCAGTACTTC | TRBV19 | NA | TRBD1 | TRBJ2-7
CASRTLTAVDGYTF | TGTGCCAGTAGGACCCTCACAGCGGTGGATGGCTACACCTTC | TRBV19 | NA | NA | TRBJ1-2
CASSLRGRIDSPLHF | TGTGCCAGCAGTTTAAGGGGTAGGATAGATTCACCCCTCCACTTT | TRBV27 | NA | NA | TRBJ1-6
CASSSPQGETQYF | TGTGCCAGCAGTTCCCCACAGGGGGAGACCCAGTACTTC | TRBV27 | NA | TRBD1 | TRBJ2-5
CAIKGVPGLAGGSDEQFF | TGTGCCATCAAGGGAGTCCCGGGACTAGCGGGGGGGTCGGATGAGCAGTTCTTC | TRBV10-3 | NA | TRBD2 | TRBJ2-1
CASSQGTGLRGEKLFF | TGTGCCAGCAGCCAGGGGACAGGGTTGAGGGGTGAAAAACTGTTTTTT | TRBV3-1/TRBV3-2 | NA | TRBD1 | TRBJ1-4
CASSVYLTGGAHGYTF | TGTGCCAGCAGCGTATATCTGACAGGGGGCGCCCATGGCTACACCTTC | TRBV9 | NA | TRBD1 | TRBJ1-2
CASSPGLAGGDTYNEQFF | TGCGCCAGCAGCCCGGGACTAGCGGGGGGGGATACCTACAATGAGCAGTTCTTC | TRBV5-1 | once | TRBD2 | TRBJ2-1
CASGIGGSYNEQFF | TGTGCCAGCGGGATCGGAGGCTCCTACAATGAGCAGTTCTTC | TRBV28 | NA | NA | TRBJ2-1
CASSRTDTYEQYF | TGTGCCAGTAGTAGGACAGATACCTACGAGCAGTACTTC | TRBV19 | NA | NA | TRBJ2-7
CASSDWSGGSAGELFF | TGTGCCAGCAGTGACTGGAGCGGGGGGTCCGCCGGGGAGCTGTTTTTT | TRBV6-4 | once | TRBD2 | TRBJ2-2
CASRVGWRGSQQPQHF | TGTGCCAGCAGGGTCGGGTGGCGGGGGTCTCAACAGCCCCAGCATTTT | TRBV28 | NA | NA | TRBJ1-5
CASSETMTGGNNEQFF | TGTGCCAGCAGCGAAACCATGACGGGAGGAAACAATGAGCAGTTCTTC | TRBV3-1/TRBV3-2 | once | TRBD2 | TRBJ2-1
CSVDRVSGNTIYF | TGCAGCGTGGACAGAGTCTCTGGAAACACCATATATTTT | TRBV29-1 | NA | NA | TRBJ1-3
CASSFLGQGLLVSGNTIYF | TGTGCCAGCAGCTTTTTAGGACAGGGGCTCCTCGTAAGTGGAAACACCATATATTTT | TRBV7-2 | NA | TRBD1 | TRBJ1-3
CASSPGTPMNTEAFF | TGTGCCAGCAGTCCCGGGACACCGATGAACACTGAAGCTTTCTTT | TRBV25-1 | once | NA | TRBJ1-1
CASSLTGVRTEAFF | TGTGCCAGTAGTCTGACAGGGGTGAGGACTGAAGCTTTCTTT | TRBV19 | NA | TRBD1 | TRBJ1-1
CASSYTGYYEQYF | TGTGCCAGCAGTTACACCGGGTACTACGAGCAGTACTTC | TRBV6-2/TRBV6-3 | NA | NA | TRBJ2-7